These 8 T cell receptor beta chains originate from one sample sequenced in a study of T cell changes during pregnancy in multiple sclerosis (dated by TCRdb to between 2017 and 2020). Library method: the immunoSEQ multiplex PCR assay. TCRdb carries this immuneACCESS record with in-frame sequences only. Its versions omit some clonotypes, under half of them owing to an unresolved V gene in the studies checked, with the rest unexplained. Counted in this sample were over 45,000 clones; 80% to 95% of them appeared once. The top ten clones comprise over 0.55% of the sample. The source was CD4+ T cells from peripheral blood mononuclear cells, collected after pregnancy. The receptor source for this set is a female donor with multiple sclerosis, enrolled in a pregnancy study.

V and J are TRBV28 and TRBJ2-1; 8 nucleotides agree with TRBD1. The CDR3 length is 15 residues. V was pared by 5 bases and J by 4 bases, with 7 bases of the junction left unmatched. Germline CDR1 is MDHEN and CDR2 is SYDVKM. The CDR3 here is CASSMGTGVYNEQFF. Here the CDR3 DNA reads TGTGCCAGCAGTATGGGGACAGGAGTATACAATGAGCAGTTCTTC.

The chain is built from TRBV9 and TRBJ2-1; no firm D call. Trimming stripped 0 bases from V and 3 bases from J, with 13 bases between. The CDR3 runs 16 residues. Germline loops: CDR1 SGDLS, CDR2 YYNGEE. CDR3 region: CASSVASGGFYNEQFF. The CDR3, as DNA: TGTGCCAGCAGCGTAGCTAGTGGTGGATTCTACAATGAGCAGTTCTTC.

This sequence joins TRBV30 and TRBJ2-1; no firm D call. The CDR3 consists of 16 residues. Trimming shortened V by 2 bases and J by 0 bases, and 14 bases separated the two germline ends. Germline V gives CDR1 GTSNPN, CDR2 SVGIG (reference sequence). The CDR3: CAWSPLQPSSYNEQFF. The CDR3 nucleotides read TGTGCCTGGAGTCCATTGCAACCTAGCTCCTACAATGAGCAGTTCTTC. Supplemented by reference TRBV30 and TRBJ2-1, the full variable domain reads SQTIHQWPATLVQPVGSPLSLECTVEGTSNPNLYWYRQAAGRGLQLLFYSVGIGQISSEVPQNLSASRPQDRQFILSSKKLLLSDSGFYLCAWSPLQPSSYNEQFFGPGTRLTVL.

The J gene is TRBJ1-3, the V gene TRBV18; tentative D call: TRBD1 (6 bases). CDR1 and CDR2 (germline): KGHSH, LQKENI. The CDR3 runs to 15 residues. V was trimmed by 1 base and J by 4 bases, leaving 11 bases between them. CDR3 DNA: TGTGCCAGCTCACCACAGGGGGTAAAAGGAAACACCATATATTTT. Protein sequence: CASSPQGVKGNTIYF.

The CDR3 here is CASSMGQPAGAGNTIYF. The CDR3 bases are TGTGCCAGTAGTATGGGGCAACCCGCAGGGGCTGGAAACACCATATATTTT. The chain links TRBV19 to TRBJ1-3; tentatively, D is TRBD1 (6 bases). Germline loops: CDR1 LNHDA, CDR2 SQIVND (reference sequence). This CDR3 spans 17 amino acids. The ends were cut back, 3 bases at V and 2 bases at J, with 17 bases in the middle.

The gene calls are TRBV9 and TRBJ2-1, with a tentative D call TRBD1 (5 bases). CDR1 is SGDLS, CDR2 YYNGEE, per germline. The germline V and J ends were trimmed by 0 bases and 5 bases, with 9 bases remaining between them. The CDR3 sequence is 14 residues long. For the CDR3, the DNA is TGTGCCAGCAGCGTAGGACAGATAGACAATGAGCAGTTCTTC. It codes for CASSVGQIDNEQFF.

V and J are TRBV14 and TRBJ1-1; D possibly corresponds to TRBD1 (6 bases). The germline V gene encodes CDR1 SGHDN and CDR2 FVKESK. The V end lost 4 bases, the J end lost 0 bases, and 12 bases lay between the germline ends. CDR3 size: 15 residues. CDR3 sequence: CASSPWDTLNTEAFF. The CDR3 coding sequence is TGTGCCAGCAGCCCTTGGGACACCCTGAACACTGAAGCTTTCTTT.

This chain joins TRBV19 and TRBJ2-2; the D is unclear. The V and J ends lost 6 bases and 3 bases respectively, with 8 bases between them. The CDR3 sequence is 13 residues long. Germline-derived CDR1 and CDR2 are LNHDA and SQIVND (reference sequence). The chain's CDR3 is CASRPLYTGELFF. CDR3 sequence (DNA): TGTGCCAGTAGGCCACTATACACCGGGGAGCTGTTTTTT.